These 18 T cell receptor beta chains share one sample of origin, sequenced in a study of Graves' ophthalmopathy and Graves' hyperthyroidism. Beta-chain TCR CDR3 regions were amplified from RNA transcripts. HTBI-primed RT-PCR formed the first round, and a multiplex PCR formed the second. TCRdb analysed the multiplex PCR reads with MiXCR anew, one entry per CDR3 protein. The data hold roughly 420,000 distinct CDR3 sequences, with more than 20% observed a single time. The sample taken for sequencing was peripheral blood. The receptors were sampled from a woman between 18 and 29 years old with stable Graves' hyperthyroidism.

This clonotype was seen repeatedly, ten times or more. J is TRBJ2-2 and V is TRBV28; 9 bases align to TRBD1. Germline values: CDR1 MDHEN, CDR2 SYDVKM. The CDR3 totals 14 residues. V shed 8 bases, J shed 5 bases, and the junction held 6 bases outside the gene matches. CDR3: CASGGQGRTGELFF. The CDR3 DNA reads TGTGCCAGCGGAGGACAGGGGAGAACCGGGGAGCTGTTTTTT.

In its sample, this clonotype was seen many times. The J gene is TRBJ2-7, the V gene TRBV24-1; a possible D gene is TRBD2 (5 bases). CDR1 is KGHDR, CDR2 SFDVKD, per germline. Between the trimmed V and J ends, which lost 3 bases and 5 bases, there was a span of 13 bases. The CDR3 runs to 14 residues. The chain's CDR3 is CATSDPGSSHEQYF. The CDR3 DNA follows: TGTGCCACCAGTGATCCTGGGAGTTCCCACGAGCAGTACTTC.

This clonotype was seen repeatedly, ten times or more. This chain links TRBV2 with TRBJ2-7, with 10 bases that match TRBD2. Germline loops: CDR1 SNHLY, CDR2 FYNNEI. CDR3 length: 16 amino acids. With V trimmed by 7 bases and J by 2 bases, 11 bases remained unmatched. Written as DNA, the CDR3 is TGTGCCAGCAAACGGGCTAGCGGGAGAGGAACCTACGAGCAGTACTTC. This sequence encodes CASKRASGRGTYEQYF. The full variable domain, completed using reference TRBV2 and TRBJ2-7, is EPEVTQTPSHQVTQMGQEVILRCVPISNHLYFYWYRQILGQKVEFLVSFYNNEISEKSEIFDDQFSVERPDGSNFTLKIRSTKLEDSAMYFCASKRASGRGTYEQYFGPGTRLTVT.

The CDR3 reads CASNRLGRGYTF. The CDR3 nucleotides read TGTGCCAGCAACCGCCTGGGTCGGGGCTACACCTTC. This chain links TRBV12-3 or TRBV12-4 with TRBJ1-2; D is ambiguous. The CDR3 sequence is 12 residues long. The V and J ends lost 7 bases and 8 bases respectively, with 14 bases between them.

This clonotype was detected ten times or more. This rearrangement joins TRBV3-1 to TRBJ2-5; no definite D call. With 0 bases removed from V and 5 bases from J, the gap between germline ends came to 16 bases. Germline loops: CDR1 LGHDT, CDR2 YNNKEL (reference sequence). This CDR3 has 16 residues. The CDR3 region is CASSQEIGPVVETQYF. Written as DNA, the CDR3 is TGTGCCAGCAGCCAAGAAATCGGCCCGGTTGTGGAGACCCAGTACTTC.

This clonotype has a count of ten or more. This chain uses TRBV14 with TRBJ2-5; tentatively, D is TRBD1 (5 bases). This CDR3 contains 14 residues. The germline V gene encodes CDR1 SGHDN and CDR2 FVKESK. Trimming removed 3 bases from V and 7 bases from J, with 15 bases in between. CDR3 sequence (DNA): TGTGCCAGCAGCCACCCTGACAGAAGAAGGACCCAGTACTTC. This codes for CASSHPDRRRTQYF.

This clonotype was recorded many times. The chain recombines TRBV18 with TRBJ2-5, with D possibly matching TRBD2 (5 bases). V was clipped by 3 bases and J by 2 bases, with 13 bases between them. The CDR3 covers 15 residues. Germline V CDR1 and CDR2: KGHSH, LQKENI. CDR3 bases: TGTGCCAGCTCACCCTTTCTAAGCGGACAAGAGACCCAGTACTTC. Protein product: CASSPFLSGQETQYF. The full variable domain, rest sourced from reference TRBV18 and TRBJ2-5, is NAGVMQNPRHLVRRRGQEARLRCSPMKGHSHVYWYRQLPEEGLKFMVYLQKENIIDESGMPKERFSAEFPKEGPSILRIQQVVRGDSAAYFCASSPFLSGQETQYFGPGTRLLVL.

V usage is TRBV9 and J usage is TRBJ2-7; D is possibly TRBD2 (5 bases). The CDR3 is made up of 13 amino acids. The germline gives CDR1 SGDLS, CDR2 YYNGEE. The V gene lost 3 bases and the J gene lost 7 bases, with 14 bases spanning the gap. This CDR3 is CASSATGMSEQYF. The DNA for the CDR3 is TGTGCCAGCAGCGCGACGGGGATGAGTGAGCAGTACTTC.

Ten or more counts support this clonotype. The V gene is TRBV6-1, the J gene TRBJ1-2, with 10 bases fitting TRBD1. Germline CDR1 reads MNHNS; CDR2 reads SASEGT. The CDR3 loop spans 15 amino acids. V was clipped by 8 bases and J by 5 bases; unmatched bases: 11. The CDR3 reads CASRDRGPFGYGYTF. As DNA, the CDR3 is TGTGCCAGCCGGGACAGGGGTCCCTTTGGGTATGGCTACACCTTC.

In its sample, this clonotype was seen many times. V is TRBV4-1 and J is TRBJ2-5; possibly TRBD2 for D (5 bases). Trimming took off 3 bases at V and 4 bases at J, with 18 bases between the two ends. The length of the CDR3 is 16 residues. CDR1 and CDR2 (germline): MGHRA, YSYEKL. The CDR3 protein is CASSQGPRARGETQYF. The CDR3 DNA sequence: TGCGCCAGCAGCCAGGGCCCCCGGGCCCGGGGAGAGACCCAGTACTTC.

This sequence joins TRBV20-1 and TRBJ2-5; 7 nucleotides agree with TRBD2. Unmatched junction bases numbered 13, after V lost 1 base and J lost 2 bases. In germline, CDR1 is DFQATT, CDR2 SNEGSKA (reference sequence). The CDR3 consists of 17 residues. For the CDR3, the DNA is TGCAGTGCTAGAGGGACACGAGCGGGACGTACTCAAGAGACCCAGTACTTC. It translates to CSARGTRAGRTQETQYF.

This clonotype was picked up many times. The rearrangement uses TRBV7-2 and TRBJ2-7; TRBD1 agrees at 8 bases. V was clipped by 5 bases and J by 3 bases; unmatched bases: 6. CDR1 SGHTA and CDR2 FQGNSA come from the germline V gene. The CDR3 runs to 14 residues. The CDR3 here is CASSERQGHYEQYF. Written as DNA, the CDR3 is TGTGCCAGCAGCGAAAGACAGGGGCACTACGAGCAGTACTTC. The entire variable domain, with the rest obtained from reference TRBV7-2 and TRBJ2-7, is as follows: GAGVSQSPSNKVTEKGKDVELRCDPISGHTALYWYRQSLGQGLEFLIYFQGNSAPDKSGLPSDRFSAERTGGSVSTLTIQRTQQEDSAVYLCASSERQGHYEQYFGPGTRLTVT.

This clonotype showed up just a few times. The V gene is TRBV12-5, the J gene TRBJ2-5; 7 bases are shared with TRBD2. There are 13 residues in the CDR3. CDR1 is LGHNT, CDR2 FRNRAP, per germline. J gave up 5 bases and V 7 bases, and 7 bases lay outside the gene matches. The CDR3 loop is CASAGLVGETQYF. CDR3 in DNA: TGTGCTAGTGCCGGACTAGTGGGCGAGACCCAGTACTTC.

The CDR3 nucleotides read TGTGCCAGCAGTTTTGACGGATTCAACTATGGCTACACCTTC. Its protein product is CASSFDGFNYGYTF. This chain uses TRBV12-3 or TRBV12-4 with TRBJ1-2; D uncertain. V lost 3 bases and J 2 bases, leaving 10 bases between the germline ends. This CDR3 is built from 14 residues.

This clonotype was detected ten times or more. This chain links TRBV30 with TRBJ2-7; D possibly corresponds to TRBD1 (6 bases). Germline V gives CDR1 GTSNPN, CDR2 SVGIG (reference sequence). The CDR3 is 14 residues long. V shed 5 bases and J shed 2 bases, with 16 bases lying between them. This chain's CDR3 is CAWAPGQGTYEQYF. Written as DNA, the CDR3 is TGTGCCTGGGCCCCGGGGCAGGGGACCTACGAGCAGTACTTC.

There are many counts of this clonotype. V usage is TRBV28 and J usage is TRBJ2-7; weak D call: TRBD2 (5 bases). This CDR3 spans 13 amino acids. Germline CDR1 reads MDHEN; CDR2 reads SYDVKM. Trimming left V 6 bases short and J 6 bases short, with 15 bases between. The CDR3 nucleotides are TGTGCCAGCAGGGACTCCACTACGACCGAGCAGTACTTC. It translates to CASRDSTTTEQYF.

This clonotype was counted at least ten times. V usage is TRBV6-1 and J usage is TRBJ1-2; 7 bases line up with TRBD1. CDR3 length: 13 residues. Per the germline V gene, CDR1 is MNHNS and CDR2 is SASEGT. The junction had 6 bases not matched to a gene; V was cut back by 6 bases and J by 5 bases. The CDR3 DNA is TGTGCCAGCAGCCGCGGACAGGCGTATGGCTACACCTTC. Translating it yields CASSRGQAYGYTF.

This clonotype was recorded many times. The V call is TRBV6-2 or TRBV6-3, the J call TRBJ2-5; a weak D match, TRBD2 (5 bases). Germline V lookup: CDR1 MNHEY, CDR2 SVGEGT. V was pared by 6 bases and J by 10 bases, with 18 bases between. The CDR3 totals 13 residues. CDR3: CASRTTTALVQYF. Written as DNA, the CDR3 is TGTGCCAGCAGAACGACTACAGCGTTGGTCCAGTACTTC.